The 4 T cell receptor beta chains listed next were all sequenced from one sample in a study of T cell responses to AZD1222 COVID-19 vaccine. This table comes from immunoSEQ multiplex PCR, and its TCRdb copy is limited to in-frame clones, with some not included. The sample holds under 110,000 clones, 90% seen once. Sequencing used peripheral blood, obtained 28 days after the second AZD1222 dose. The receptors were sampled from an adult who received the AZD1222 COVID-19 vaccine.

The genes are TRBV6-2 or TRBV6-3 and TRBJ2-2; D is possibly TRBD2 (5 bases). The germline CDR1 and CDR2 sequences are MNHEY and SVGEGT. Deletions cut 5 bases from V and 3 bases from J, with 22 bases between. CDR3 length: 18 residues. The CDR3 nucleotides are TGTGCCAGCAGTCCCTCGTGGGGAGCCCGGGGTGACACCGGGGAGCTGTTTTTT. Translation: CASSPSWGARGDTGELFF.

This chain links TRBV2 with TRBJ2-4, with D perhaps TRBD1 (6 bases). Looked up from germline, CDR1 is SNHLY and CDR2 is FYNNEI. Deletions cut 6 bases from V and 0 bases from J, with 15 bases between. There are 16 residues in the CDR3. CDR3 protein: CASRPTGSLAKNIQYF. The CDR3 DNA is TGTGCCAGCAGACCCACAGGGAGCTTAGCCAAAAACATTCAGTACTTC.

A note on this clone: An end of the junction differs from the germline gene, which may be a read error. V and J are TRBV7-7 and TRBJ2-1; D uncertain. Looked up from germline, CDR1 is SSHAT and CDR2 is FNYEAQ (reference sequence). The CDR3 contains 12 residues. The CDR3 DNA follows: TGTGCTAGCAGCCCCGTCCTTAATGAGCAGTTCTTC. Its protein product is CASSPVLNEQFF.

This rearrangement joins TRBV29-1 to TRBJ2-3; no reliable D call. The CDR3 consists of 10 residues. CDR1 is SQVTM and CDR2 is ANQGSEA in the germline V gene. Deletions cut 4 bases from V and 9 bases from J, with 8 bases between. In DNA, the CDR3 is TGCAGCGTTGTGGCTTCAACGCAGTATTTT. Amino acid sequence: CSVVASTQYF.